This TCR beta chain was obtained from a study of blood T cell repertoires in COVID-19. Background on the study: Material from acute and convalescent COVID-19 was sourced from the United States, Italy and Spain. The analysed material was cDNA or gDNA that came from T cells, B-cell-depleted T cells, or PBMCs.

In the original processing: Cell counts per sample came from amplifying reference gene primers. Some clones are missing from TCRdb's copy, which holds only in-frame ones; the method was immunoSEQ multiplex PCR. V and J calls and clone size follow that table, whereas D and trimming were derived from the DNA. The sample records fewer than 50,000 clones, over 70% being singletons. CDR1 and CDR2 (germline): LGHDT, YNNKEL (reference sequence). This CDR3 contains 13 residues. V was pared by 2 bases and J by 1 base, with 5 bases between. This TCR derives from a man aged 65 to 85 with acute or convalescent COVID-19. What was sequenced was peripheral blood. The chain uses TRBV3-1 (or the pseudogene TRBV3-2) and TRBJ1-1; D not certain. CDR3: CASSQLRNTEAFF. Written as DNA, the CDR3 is TGTGCCAGCAGCCAACTCCGGAACACTGAAGCTTTCTTT.